There are a few counts of the clone carrying this T cell receptor (beta chain). Its antigen remains unknown. Amplification used 60 Vbeta primers and 13 Jbeta primers. Sequencing used immunoSEQ multiplex PCR; TCRdb keeps in-frame clones, though not all of them. This sample has some 170,000 clones, with about 75% found just once. The data were obtained in a study of cytomegalovirus exposure and HLA in healthy donors. CDR3 length: 15 amino acids. Germline assignment: CDR1 SGDLS and CDR2 YYNGEE. V dropped 4 bases and J dropped 7; count of bases not matched to a gene: 8. Whole-study results and caveats: Highly shared variants forming one cluster were likely a sequencing artifact.

The J gene is TRBJ2-1, the V gene TRBV9; the match to TRBD2 covers 10 bases. This TCR came from a man aged 18 to 35 in good health and CMV-seropositive. The source material was PBMCs. The CDR3 nucleotides read TGTGCCAGCAGCCCCGCTAGCGGGGGTCTTAATGAGCAGTTCTTC. Translating gives CASSPASGGLNEQFF.